The 29 T cell receptor beta chains listed next were all sequenced from one sample in a study of blood T cell repertoires in COVID-19. Clones were sequenced by immunoSEQ multiplex PCR, and TCRdb holds only the in-frame ones, with some missing. The table shows 150,000 to 200,000 clones, with around 79% occurring only once. Sequencing was done on a sample of peripheral blood. The source is a man aged 45 to 65 who had recovered from COVID-19.

The CDR3 DNA is TGTGCCAGCAAACTCGGACAGAACAATGAGCAGTTCTTC. The encoded protein is CASKLGQNNEQFF. V is TRBV6-5 and J is TRBJ2-1, with D possibly matching TRBD1 (6 bases). This CDR3 is 13 amino acids long. V was pared by 7 bases and J by 5 bases, with 12 bases between. Germline CDR1 and CDR2: MNHEY and SVGAGI.

V gene TRBV19 combines with J gene TRBJ1-2; possibly TRBD1 for D (6 bases). Germline assignment: CDR1 LNHDA and CDR2 SQIVND (reference sequence). The CDR3 is 14 amino acids. Trimming removed 7 bases at V and 1 base at J, with 13 bases between. CDR3 in DNA: TGTGCCAGTACCAGGACAGCCGATAACTATGGCTACACCTTC. This encodes CASTRTADNYGYTF.

The rearrangement uses TRBV11-2 and TRBJ2-7; possible D gene TRBD2, 5 bases. The CDR3 runs to 15 residues. Germline V gene lookup returns CDR1 SGHAT and CDR2 FQNNGV. The V end was cut by 2 bases, the J end by 0 bases, with 11 bases between. Written as DNA, the CDR3 is TGTGCCAGCAGCTTACTGAGGGTTCTCTCCTACGAGCAGTACTTC. Protein sequence: CASSLLRVLSYEQYF. The complete variable domain, with remaining parts taken from reference TRBV11-2 and TRBJ2-7, reads EAGVAQSPRYKIIEKRQSVAFWCNPISGHATLYWYQQILGQGPKLLIQFQNNGVVDDSQLPKDRFSAERLKGVDSTLKIQPAKLEDSAVYLCASSLLRVLSYEQYFGPGTRLTVT.

The V call is TRBV7-2, the J call TRBJ2-2; 15 bases fit TRBD2. V dropped 5 bases and J dropped 4; count of bases not matched to a gene: 5. CDR3 length: 17 amino acids. Germline V gene sequence: CDR1 SGHTA, CDR2 FQGNSA. DNA of the CDR3: TGTGCCAGCAGCCCGGGACTAGCGGGAGGTGGCACCGGGGAGCTGTTTTTT. This codes for CASSPGLAGGGTGELFF.

V is TRBV10-1 and J is TRBJ1-4; D may be TRBD1 (6 bases). CDR1 WNHNN and CDR2 SYGVQD come from the germline V gene (reference sequence). The CDR3 totals 14 residues. V was pared by 0 bases and J by 8 bases, with 10 bases between. CDR3 nucleotides: TGCGCCAGCAGTGAGTCGGCCCAGGGGGAAAAACTGTTTTTT. This sequence encodes CASSESAQGEKLFF.

The chain's CDR3 is CASSSGGGGNYEQYF. CDR3 sequence (DNA): TGTGCCAGCAGTTCCGGCGGGGGGGGGAACTACGAGCAGTACTTC. V usage is TRBV28 and J usage is TRBJ2-7; 9 bases are a match to TRBD2. CDR3 length: 15 amino acids. The germline V gene has CDR1 MDHEN and CDR2 SYDVKM. V was pared by 4 bases and J by 3 bases, with 7 bases of the junction left unmatched.

This clone was seen more than once but under ten times. CDR3 loop: CASSLAGGGDTEAFF. The CDR3 DNA reads as TGCGCCAGCAGCCTGGCAGGGGGCGGGGACACTGAAGCTTTCTTT. The chain joins TRBV5-1 to TRBJ1-1, with 8 bases matching TRBD1. V was clipped by 4 bases and J by 3 bases; unmatched bases: 8. The CDR3 length is 15 residues. Germline CDR1 SGHRS, CDR2 YFSETQ.

This chain uses TRBV10-1 with TRBJ1-2, with unresolved D. V was shortened by 0 bases and J by 8 bases, with 10 bases between the two germline ends. The germline gives CDR1 WNHNN, CDR2 SYGVQD (reference sequence). The CDR3 consists of 13 residues. CDR3 protein: CASSESYSRGYTF. CDR3 sequence (DNA): TGCGCCAGCAGTGAGTCCTACAGTCGGGGCTACACCTTC.

The chain is built from TRBV9 and TRBJ2-5; 8 positions agree with TRBD2. Germline assignment: CDR1 SGDLS and CDR2 YYNGEE. This CDR3 has 14 residues. With 0 bases clipped from V and 5 bases from J, the junction kept 3 bases outside the gene matches. The DNA of the CDR3 is TGTGCCAGCAGCGTAGGACTAGCGAGGGAGACCCAGTACTTC. Residues: CASSVGLARETQYF.

This clone has just one count. The chain links TRBV29-1 to TRBJ2-7; D unclear. CDR1 SQVTM and CDR2 ANQGSEA come from the germline V gene. The CDR3 consists of 12 residues. The ends were cut back, 6 bases at V and 0 bases at J, with 9 bases in the middle. The CDR3 DNA reads TGCAGCGTGGCCAGGAACTCCTACGAGCAGTACTTC. Protein product: CSVARNSYEQYF.

V gene TRBV5-6 combines with J gene TRBJ2-3, with 14 bases fitting TRBD2. J was trimmed by 1 base and V by 3 bases; bases with no gene match: 4. The CDR3 contains 17 residues. Germline-derived CDR1 and CDR2 are SGHDT and YYEEEE. CDR3 amino acids: CASSWGGLAGGTDTQYF. The CDR3 bases are TGTGCCAGCAGCTGGGGGGGACTAGCGGGAGGCACAGATACGCAGTATTTT.

The chain combines TRBV18 with TRBJ1-1; D is ambiguous. Trimming pared 9 bases from V and 4 bases from J, leaving 15 bases between. The CDR3 covers 13 residues. Germline CDR1 and CDR2: KGHSH and LQKENI. The CDR3 sequence: CASSRSGPTEAFF. The CDR3 DNA follows: TGTGCCAGTTCGCGATCAGGCCCCACTGAAGCTTTCTTT.

The sample holds one count of this clone. The chain employs TRBV7-9 and TRBJ1-2; 7 bases match TRBD1. J lost 8 bases, V lost 5 bases, and 11 bases had no gene match. Germline CDR1 SEHNR, CDR2 FQNEAQ (reference sequence). CDR3 length: 14 amino acids. The CDR3 loop reads CASSAGTATRGYTF. DNA for the CDR3: TGTGCCAGCAGCGCCGGGACAGCCACTAGAGGCTACACCTTC.

The genes are TRBV18 and TRBJ1-4, with 8 positions matching TRBD1. With V trimmed by 3 bases and J by 8 bases, 5 bases remained unmatched. The germline V gene encodes CDR1 KGHSH and CDR2 LQKENI. This CDR3 is built from 14 residues. In DNA form, the CDR3 reads TGTGCCAGCTCACCCGGACAGGGTCCGGAAAAACTGTTTTTT. Residues: CASSPGQGPEKLFF.

This clone is medium-sized in the sample. This chain links TRBV18 with TRBJ1-4; 7 nucleotides agree with TRBD1. With 6 bases clipped from V and 0 bases from J, the junction kept 7 bases outside the gene matches. The V gene's germline CDR1 is KGHSH and CDR2 LQKENI. This CDR3 is 16 amino acids long. CDR3 bases: TGTGCCAGCTCTAGGACAGGATATGCAACTAATGAAAAACTGTTTTTT. Protein product: CASSRTGYATNEKLFF.

This chain connects TRBV5-4 to TRBJ2-1; perhaps TRBD2 as D (5 bases). Germline V gene lookup returns CDR1 SGHNT and CDR2 YYREEE (reference sequence). The CDR3 length is 13 residues. V was pared by 2 bases and J by 9 bases, with 12 bases between. The CDR3 nucleotides read TGTGCCAGCAGCTTAAGGAGGTCGGGTGAGCAGTTCTTC. This encodes CASSLRRSGEQFF.

This chain joins TRBV5-1 and TRBJ2-5, with a tentative D call TRBD2 (6 bases). The CDR3 length is 14 residues. CDR1 SGHRS and CDR2 YFSETQ come from the germline V gene. Trimming stripped 1 base from V and 2 bases from J, with 9 bases between. The CDR3 region is CASSLQRVQETQYF. In DNA form, the CDR3 reads TGCGCCAGCAGCTTGCAGCGGGTACAAGAGACCCAGTACTTC.

The chain couples TRBV6-5 to TRBJ1-6, with D possibly being TRBD1 (5 bases). Looked up from germline, CDR1 is MNHEY and CDR2 is SVGAGI. Trimming removed 5 bases from V and 10 bases from J, with 12 bases in between. This CDR3 spans 13 amino acids. The CDR3: CASSLERQSPLHF. The CDR3 region has the DNA TGTGCCAGCAGTCTCGAGCGACAGTCACCCCTCCACTTT.

CDR3 DNA: TGCGCCAGCAGCTTGGGAGGGACAACGAGCTACGAGCAGTACTTC. Translated, it gives CASSLGGTTSYEQYF. V usage is TRBV5-1 and J usage is TRBJ2-7; tentatively, D is TRBD1 (6 bases). From germline, CDR1 is SGHRS and CDR2 YFSETQ. V shed 0 bases and J shed 3 bases, with 13 bases lying between them. The CDR3 is made up of 15 amino acids.

J is TRBJ1-5 and V is TRBV27; 9 bases are shared with TRBD1. Germline V lookup: CDR1 MNHEY, CDR2 SMNVEV (reference sequence). This CDR3 is 20 amino acids long. The J segment lost 0 bases and the V segment lost 6 bases, leaving 18 bases of the junction unmatched. CDR3 amino acids: CASSLTSSRDRVYSNQPQHF. As DNA, the CDR3 is TGTGCCAGCAGCCTCACCTCCTCCCGGGACAGGGTTTATAGCAATCAGCCCCAGCATTTT.

The chain carries TRBV19 and TRBJ2-5; 9 nucleotides match TRBD2. With V trimmed by 5 bases and J by 4 bases, 8 bases remained unmatched. Germline V CDR1 and CDR2: LNHDA, SQIVND (reference sequence). The CDR3 extends over 15 amino acids. CDR3 loop: CASSGLAGVSETQYF. In nucleotides, the CDR3 is TGTGCCAGTAGTGGCTTAGCGGGAGTCTCAGAGACCCAGTACTTC.

This clone appeared a few times. This chain uses TRBV19 with TRBJ1-5; a possible D gene is TRBD1 (6 bases). The CDR3 has 17 residues. Germline V gene sequence: CDR1 LNHDA, CDR2 SQIVND (reference sequence). V dropped 5 bases and J dropped 4 bases, with 21 bases sitting between them. CDR3 amino acids: CASSQTTGTSVNQPQHF. The DNA of the CDR3 is TGTGCCAGTAGTCAAACAACCGGGACAAGCGTTAATCAGCCCCAGCATTTT.

V usage is TRBV5-1 and J usage is TRBJ1-2; 8 bases map to TRBD1. The CDR3 length is 15 residues. With V trimmed by 4 bases and J by 2 bases, 7 bases remained unmatched. The germline V gene has CDR1 SGHRS and CDR2 YFSETQ. CDR3 bases: TGCGCCAGCAGCGCTATGGGACAGGAGAACTATGGCTACACCTTC. Residues: CASSAMGQENYGYTF. The complete variable domain, with remaining parts taken from reference TRBV5-1 and TRBJ1-2, reads KAGVTQTPRYLIKTRGQQVTLSCSPISGHRSVSWYQQTPGQGLQFLFEYFSETQRNKGNFPGRFSGRQFSNSRSEMNVSTLELGDSALYLCASSAMGQENYGYTFGSGTRLTVV.

This clone was picked up many times. The chain carries TRBV28 and TRBJ1-1, with 9 nucleotides matching TRBD1. The V gene's germline CDR1 is MDHEN and CDR2 SYDVKM. V was clipped by 5 bases and J by 4 bases; unmatched bases: 8. CDR3 length: 15 amino acids. The CDR3 nucleotides are TGTGCCAGCAGTCCAACCGGGACAGGGATCACTGAAGCTTTCTTT. Translation: CASSPTGTGITEAFF.

This chain links TRBV21-1 with TRBJ2-1; the DNA was not used to check the table's D call, TRBD1. TRBV21-1 is a pseudogene. The CDR3 runs 14 residues. The CDR3, as DNA: TGTGCCATGCTGACGGACAGGTTAGGCAATGAGCAGTTCTTC. Its protein is CAMLTDRLGNEQFF.

The chain combines TRBV15 with TRBJ2-3; TRBD2 matches at 7 bases. There are 16 residues in the CDR3. V shed 1 base, J shed 3 bases, and the junction held 7 bases outside the gene matches. The V gene's germline CDR1 is LNHNV and CDR2 YYDKDF (reference sequence). CDR3 region: CATSRGTGGGTDTQYF. The CDR3 DNA is TGTGCCACCAGCAGAGGTACGGGAGGAGGAACAGATACGCAGTATTTT.

This clone has ten or more counts. J is TRBJ1-2 and V is TRBV14; 8 bases are a match to TRBD1. V trimming: 3 bases; J trimming: 9 bases; junction bases outside the gene matches: 6. CDR1 and CDR2 (germline): SGHDN, FVKESK. CDR3 length: 13 amino acids. CDR3 sequence reads: CASSQGQVRRYTF. As DNA, the CDR3 is TGTGCCAGCAGCCAGGGACAGGTTCGGCGCTACACCTTC.

V gene TRBV9 combines with J gene TRBJ2-1; D gene uncertain. Germline-derived CDR1 and CDR2 are SGDLS and YYNGEE. This CDR3 has 11 residues. Trimming took 4 bases from V and 5 from J, leaving 4 bases between them. CDR3 residues: CASSLDNEQFF. CDR3 in DNA: TGTGCCAGCAGCCTCGACAATGAGCAGTTCTTC.

The chain couples TRBV6-5 to TRBJ2-7; perhaps TRBD1 as D (5 bases). Germline V CDR1 and CDR2: MNHEY, SVGAGI. With 0 bases removed from V and 4 bases from J, the gap between germline ends came to 10 bases. CDR3 length: 14 residues. The DNA of the CDR3 is TGTGCCAGCAGTTACTCCCAGGGTATTTACGAGCAGTACTTC. This gives the protein CASSYSQGIYEQYF.